A selection of T cell receptor beta chains follows, all from one sample in a study of post-analysis software for immune sequencing data. TCRdb re-called the PCR reads through MiXCR, storing one row per CDR3 protein. The data hold more than 450,000 distinct CDR3 sequences, with around 44% observed a single time. Sequenced material: blood. These receptors came from a girl aged 10 to 17 with multiple sclerosis. CDR3s leave out the opening cysteine and the closing phenylalanine or tryptophan.

v_call,j_call,cdr3_aa
TRBV24-1,TRBJ2-5,ATSAPENGETQY
TRBV7-9,TRBJ2-3,ASSLGGVGDTQY
TRBV20-1,TRBJ2-5,SAPTPRETQY
TRBV28,TRBJ2-3,ASSDLLETTDTQY
TRBV11-2,TRBJ2-1,ASSPNSGRSYNEQF
TRBV12-3/TRBV12-4,TRBJ1-1,ASSLGAVREAF
TRBV4-1,TRBJ1-6,ASSQSPGTGLNSPLH
TRBV6-1,TRBJ2-3,ASSDGLSTDTQY
TRBV20-1,TRBJ1-1,SASPLDKNTEAF
TRBV7-2,TRBJ2-5,ASSGLAKETQY
TRBV6-1,TRBJ2-1,ASSAGNQGAEQF
TRBV10-3,TRBJ1-2,ATQDGPYGYT
TRBV12-3/TRBV12-4,TRBJ2-1,ASSPWASSGSNEQF
TRBV5-1,TRBJ2-1,ASSLFGQGARNEQF
TRBV7-2,TRBJ2-7,ASSLPAGPAKQY
TRBV5-1,TRBJ2-7,ASSFSQDYEQY
TRBV15,TRBJ2-3,ATSRDPGTDTQY
TRBV2,TRBJ1-5,ASSVGLSNQPQH
TRBV7-9,TRBJ2-1,ASNPWGGEQF
TRBV7-9,TRBJ1-1,ANSLAGVHTEAF
TRBV12-3/TRBV12-4,TRBJ1-2,ASSSPKGGRYGYT
TRBV11-3,TRBJ2-5,ASSPTSGRSTETQY
TRBV7-9,TRBJ2-3,ASSPWLSSTDTQY
TRBV12-3/TRBV12-4,TRBJ2-6,ASSWTDFPPGANVLT
TRBV3-1,TRBJ2-3,ASSQQAVTDTQY
TRBV12-3/TRBV12-4,TRBJ2-4,ASRSVLREQY
TRBV7-2,TRBJ2-7,ASSSGQGSYEQY
TRBV4-1,TRBJ1-1,ASSQGDFGLTEAF